Each of the 24 T cell receptor beta chains below was sequenced from the same sample in a study of T cell repertoires in cytomegalovirus infection (dated by TCRdb to 2018 to 2020). The sample was run on an Illumina HiSeq 1500. The public reads were run again by TCRdb, first through fastp at Q25 and then through MiXCR, and only productive beta chains were kept. A single entry per CDR3 protein holds the most common genes and DNA from its merged rows. The sample yields 160,000 or so distinct CDR3 sequences; 20% to 25% were counted once. The ten largest clones represent 25% of the sample. The treatment or condition label here, explained by the study, means: in vitro stimulation with specific CMV peptide epitopes to enrich CMV-specific T cells. These receptors have no known antigen. The starting material was CD8+ T cells from cultured PBMCs, obtained from culture after CMV antigen stimulation. Receptor source: a human donor in good health (CMV status not recorded). Some clones in this sample may be carry-over from other donors' samples.

The CDR3 sequence is CASQQGPQETQYF. DNA for the CDR3: TGTGCCAGCCAACAGGGGCCCCAAGAGACCCAGTACTTC. The chain uses TRBV7-9 and TRBJ2-5, with TRBD1 identical over 7 bases. CDR1 is SEHNR, CDR2 FQNEAQ, per germline (reference sequence). CDR3 length: 13 residues. V lost 8 bases and J lost 1; bases outside the gene matches: 4.

This clonotype was counted ten times or more. The chain is built from TRBV7-2 and TRBJ1-1; D not certain. V lost 1 base, J lost 11 bases, and 11 bases lay in between. The CDR3 consists of 12 residues. From germline, CDR1 is SGHTA and CDR2 FQGNSA. CDR3 in amino acids: CASSLGGIGAFF. CDR3 sequence (DNA): TGTGCCAGCAGCTTAGGAGGGATTGGGGCTTTCTTT.

This clonotype has just a few counts. The rearrangement links TRBV27 to TRBJ2-3, with 9 bases fitting TRBD2. Germline CDR1 MNHEY, CDR2 SMNVEV (reference sequence). V dropped 2 bases and J dropped 9; count of bases not matched to a gene: 12. The length of the CDR3 is 16 residues. In DNA form, the CDR3 reads TGTGCCAGCAGTTTAGGTGGCGGGGGGGCCGACAGGACGCAGTATTTT. Its protein product is CASSLGGGGADRTQYF.

The chain couples TRBV6-1 to TRBJ2-2; D is uncertain. The germline V gene has CDR1 MNHNS and CDR2 SASEGT. V lost 7 bases and J 3 bases, leaving 6 bases between the germline ends. CDR3 length equals 12 residues. CDR3 nucleotides: TGTGCCAGCATCCGGGACACCGGGGAGCTGTTTTTT. It specifies CASIRDTGELFF.

This clonotype was recorded many times. The V and J genes are TRBV7-2 and TRBJ2-1, with 9 nucleotides matching TRBD2. CDR1 is SGHTA, CDR2 FQGNSA, per germline. The CDR3 runs 17 residues. The trim removed 2 bases at V and 4 bases at J, leaving 9 bases unmatched. DNA for the CDR3: TGTGCCAGCAGCTTAATTCTAGCGGGGTCGAGGTACAATGAGCAGTTCTTC. Its protein product is CASSLILAGSRYNEQFF.

In nucleotides, the CDR3 is TGTGCCAGCAGCTCCGAGGACCTCTACGAGCAGTACTTC. Its protein is CASSSEDLYEQYF. The chain links TRBV7-9 to TRBJ2-7, with D uncertain. This CDR3 is built from 13 residues. Per germline, CDR1 SEHNR and CDR2 FQNEAQ (reference sequence). The ends were cut back, 4 bases at V and 3 bases at J, with 10 bases in the middle.

This clonotype has a handful of counts. This chain connects TRBV4-1 to TRBJ2-1; 8 nucleotides match TRBD2. The CDR3 runs 19 residues. The ends lost 0 bases at V and 0 bases at J; junction bases unmatched: 10. Germline assignment: CDR1 MGHRA and CDR2 YSYEKL. The CDR3 loop reads CASSQEAVLADSSYNEQFF. CDR3 coding DNA: TGCGCCAGCAGCCAAGAGGCGGTACTAGCGGATAGCTCCTACAATGAGCAGTTCTTC.

This clonotype was found a few times. The V call is TRBV7-9, the J call TRBJ2-2; possible D gene TRBD1, 6 bases. V was clipped by 5 bases and J by 4 bases, with 14 bases between them. The CDR3 length is 15 residues. CDR1 and CDR2 from the germline V gene are SEHNR and FQNEAQ (reference sequence). Here the CDR3 DNA reads TGTGCCAGCAGCCCAGAAGAACAGGGCACCGGGGAGCTGTTTTTT. Encoded protein: CASSPEEQGTGELFF. Variable domain in full (rest from reference TRBV7-9 and TRBJ2-2): DTGVSQNPRHKITKRGQNVTFRCDPISEHNRLYWYRQTLGQGPEFLTYFQNEAQLEKSRLLSDRFSAERPKGSFSTLEIQRTEQGDSAMYLCASSPEEQGTGELFFGEGSRLTVL.

This chain uses TRBV28 with TRBJ2-3; D gene unclear. V dropped 2 bases and J dropped 3 bases, with 9 bases sitting between them. Germline V gene data show CDR1 as MDHEN and CDR2 as SYDVKM. This CDR3 spans 14 amino acids. The chain's CDR3 is CASSLDVGTDTQYF. The CDR3 DNA reads TGTGCCAGCAGTTTAGATGTAGGGACAGATACGCAGTATTTT.

This clonotype was counted a few times. The rearrangement uses TRBV7-2 and TRBJ1-3; D is uncertain. Looked up from germline, CDR1 is SGHTA and CDR2 is FQGNSA. With 4 bases removed from V and 3 bases from J, the gap between germline ends came to 7 bases. This CDR3 spans 13 amino acids. The CDR3 DNA sequence: TGTGCCAGCAGCTCGGACCTTGGAAACACCATATATTTT. It is translated as CASSSDLGNTIYF.

The rearrangement links TRBV13 to TRBJ2-6; 12 bases are a match to TRBD1. J lost 2 bases, V lost 5 bases, and 7 bases had no gene match. The germline V gene has CDR1 PRHDT and CDR2 FYEKMQ (reference sequence). The CDR3 covers 18 residues. The CDR3 protein is CASSPVGTGGAGANVLTF. CDR3 coding DNA: TGTGCCAGCAGCCCAGTCGGGACAGGGGGCGCTGGGGCCAACGTCCTGACTTTC. Complete variable domain (other parts from reference TRBV13 and TRBJ2-6): AAGVIQSPRHLIKEKRETATLKCYPIPRHDTVYWYQQGPGQDPQFLISFYEKMQSDKGSIPDRFSAQQFSDYHSELNMSSLELGDSALYFCASSPVGTGGAGANVLTFGAGSRLTVL.

This clonotype appeared a few times. J is TRBJ1-1 and V is TRBV7-9; TRBD1 is a possible D gene (5 bases). Trimming cost V 6 bases and J 4 bases, with 21 bases left between them. CDR1 and CDR2 from the germline V gene are SEHNR and FQNEAQ (reference sequence). The CDR3 has 16 amino acids. CDR3 region: CASRPSSREDGTEAFF. The CDR3 DNA sequence: TGTGCCAGCAGACCCAGTTCCAGGGAGGATGGCACTGAAGCTTTCTTT. The entire variable domain, with the rest obtained from reference TRBV7-9 and TRBJ1-1, is as follows: DTGVSQNPRHKITKRGQNVTFRCDPISEHNRLYWYRQTLGQGPEFLTYFQNEAQLEKSRLLSDRFSAERPKGSFSTLEIQRTEQGDSAMYLCASRPSSREDGTEAFFGQGTRLTVV.

The CDR3 region has the DNA TGTGCCAGCAGCTTGAAAGGGACAGGCACCCTTCTAGCGGAGGTCTACGAGCAGTACTTC. Its translation is CASSLKGTGTLLAEVYEQYF. The J gene is TRBJ2-7, the V gene TRBV5-6; D is perhaps TRBD1 (8 bases). Trimming removed 1 base from V and 3 bases from J, with 29 bases in between. CDR3 length: 20 residues. The germline V gene encodes CDR1 SGHDT and CDR2 YYEEEE. Supplemented by reference TRBV5-6 and TRBJ2-7, the full variable domain reads DAGVTQSPTHLIKTRGQQVTLRCSPKSGHDTVSWYQQALGQGPQFIFQYYEEEERQRGNFPDRFSGHQFPNYSSELNVNALLLGDSALYLCASSLKGTGTLLAEVYEQYFGPGTRLTVT.

The V call is TRBV5-6, the J call TRBJ2-5, with D tentatively TRBD2 (5 bases). From germline, CDR1 is SGHDT and CDR2 YYEEEE. V lost 2 bases and J lost 1, with 15 bases in between. The CDR3 has 16 residues. The DNA for the CDR3 is TGTGCCAGCAGCTTAGACTGGCGGGTGGTCCAAGAGACCCAGTACTTC. This codes for CASSLDWRVVQETQYF.

This clonotype has more than one count but fewer than ten. The chain combines TRBV7-9 with TRBJ1-1; D remains ambiguous. The germline CDR1 and CDR2 sequences are SEHNR and FQNEAQ (reference sequence). The CDR3 sequence is 15 residues long. V lost 1 base and J 0 bases, leaving 9 bases between the germline ends. CDR3 DNA: TGTGCCAGCAGCTTAGAATGGGCCCTGAACACTGAAGCTTTCTTT. This encodes CASSLEWALNTEAFF.

The chain couples TRBV7-8 to TRBJ1-5; D uncertain. From germline, CDR1 is SGHVS and CDR2 FQNEAQ. With 2 bases removed from V and 10 bases from J, the gap between germline ends came to 12 bases. The CDR3 extends over 13 amino acids. The CDR3 sequence: CASSLSIHRPQHF. The CDR3 DNA is TGTGCCAGCAGCTTATCCATTCATCGTCCCCAGCATTTT. Using reference TRBV7-8 and TRBJ1-5 for the parts outside the CDR3, the full variable domain is GAGVSQSPRYKVAKRGQDVALRCDPISGHVSLFWYQQALGQGPEFLTYFQNEAQLDKSGLPSDRFFAERPEGSVSTLKIQRTQQEDSAVYLCASSLSIHRPQHFGDGTRLSIL.

CDR3: CASSSRTGETMNTEAFF. CDR3 DNA sequence: TGTGCCAGCAGCTCCAGGACAGGGGAGACTATGAACACTGAAGCTTTCTTT. V gene TRBV7-8 combines with J gene TRBJ1-1; 9 nucleotides align to TRBD1. The CDR3 is 17 residues long. V dropped 4 bases and J dropped 0; count of bases not matched to a gene: 9. Germline assignment: CDR1 SGHVS and CDR2 FQNEAQ.

The chain joins TRBV25-1 to TRBJ2-1; D is possibly TRBD1 (5 bases). V was cut by 5 bases and J by 7 bases, with 12 bases left in between. The CDR3 is 13 amino acids. Germline CDR1 reads MGHDK; CDR2 reads SYGVNS. The CDR3 spells CASSSQRGNEQFF. The CDR3 DNA follows: TGTGCCAGCAGTTCCCAAAGGGGTAATGAGCAGTTCTTC.

This clonotype rates as medium-sized. This rearrangement joins TRBV4-1 to TRBJ1-2, with D hard to call. Germline CDR1 and CDR2: MGHRA and YSYEKL. The CDR3 runs to 14 residues. Trimming shortened V by 0 bases and J by 1 base, and 6 bases separated the two germline ends. The CDR3 DNA is TGCGCCAGCAGCCAAGAGGCCGATAACTATGGCTACACCTTC. It encodes CASSQEADNYGYTF.

The genes are TRBV28 and TRBJ2-5; 10 nucleotides match TRBD2. The CDR3 length is 15 residues. The J segment lost 1 base and the V segment lost 4 bases, leaving 3 bases of the junction unmatched. CDR1 is MDHEN, CDR2 SYDVKM, per germline. The CDR3 DNA reads as TGTGCCAGCAGTTGGAGCGGGGGGGCCCAAGAGACCCAGTACTTC. This translates into CASSWSGGAQETQYF. The entire variable domain, with the rest obtained from reference TRBV28 and TRBJ2-5, is as follows: DVKVTQSSRYLVKRTGEKVFLECVQDMDHENMFWYRQDPGLGLRLIYFSYDVKMKEKGDIPEGYSVSREKKERFSLILESASTNQTSMYLCASSWSGGAQETQYFGPGTRLLVL.

This chain connects TRBV7-2 to TRBJ2-7; D may correspond to TRBD1 or TRBD2 (5 bases each). The CDR3 is 13 residues long. V lost 5 bases and J 7 bases, leaving 15 bases between the germline ends. Germline CDR1 and CDR2: SGHTA and FQGNSA. The CDR3 spells CASSPGPMWEQYF. The CDR3 nucleotides read TGTGCCAGCAGCCCGGGACCGATGTGGGAGCAGTACTTC.

This clonotype was counted ten times or more. The chain has TRBV7-2 and TRBJ2-3, with TRBD2 identical over 15 bases. Germline-derived CDR1 and CDR2 are SGHTA and FQGNSA. After removal of 5 bases from V and 2 bases from J, the junction contained 11 bases not matched to a gene. The CDR3 runs 19 residues. DNA of the CDR3: TGTGCCAGCAGCCCTGTCGGACTAGCGGGGGGGCGAGACACAGATACGCAGTATTTT. It specifies CASSPVGLAGGRDTDTQYF.

This clonotype was seen more than once but under ten times. The chain is built from TRBV6-5 and TRBJ1-3, with D perhaps matching TRBD1 (5 bases). This CDR3 contains 15 residues. V was cut by 3 bases and J by 2 bases, with 11 bases left in between. In germline, CDR1 is MNHEY, CDR2 SVGAGI. CDR3 region: CASSYGGGAGNTIYF. CDR3 DNA: TGTGCCAGCAGTTATGGTGGGGGAGCTGGAAACACCATATATTTT.

This chain links TRBV6-6 with TRBJ1-5; maybe TRBD1 (6 bases). This CDR3 has 16 residues. Germline V CDR1 and CDR2: MNHNY, SVGAGI (reference sequence). V was cut by 8 bases and J by 7 bases, with 24 bases left in between. The CDR3 loop reads CASLSRGGQVRQPQHF. The CDR3 DNA is TGTGCCAGCCTCTCGAGAGGGGGTCAAGTGCGGCAGCCCCAGCATTTT.